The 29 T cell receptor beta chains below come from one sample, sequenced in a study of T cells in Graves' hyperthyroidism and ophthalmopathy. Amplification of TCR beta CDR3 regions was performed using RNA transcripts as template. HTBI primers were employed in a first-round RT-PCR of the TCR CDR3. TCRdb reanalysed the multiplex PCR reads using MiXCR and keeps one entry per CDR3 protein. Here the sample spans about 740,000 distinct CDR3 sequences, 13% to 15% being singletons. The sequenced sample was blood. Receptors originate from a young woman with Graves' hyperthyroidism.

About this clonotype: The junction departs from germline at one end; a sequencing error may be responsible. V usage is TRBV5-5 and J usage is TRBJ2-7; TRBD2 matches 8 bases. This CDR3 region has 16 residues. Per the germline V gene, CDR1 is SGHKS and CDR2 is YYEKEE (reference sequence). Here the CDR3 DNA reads TGCGCCAGCAGCTTGGCTGATGCGGGAGGAACCTACGAGCAGTACTTC. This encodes CASSLADAGGTYEQYF.

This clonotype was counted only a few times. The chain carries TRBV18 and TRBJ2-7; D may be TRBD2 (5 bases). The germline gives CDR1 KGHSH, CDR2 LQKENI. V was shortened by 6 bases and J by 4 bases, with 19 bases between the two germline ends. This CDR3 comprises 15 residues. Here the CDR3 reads CASSPVRRMEYEQYF. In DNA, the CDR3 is TGTGCCAGCTCCCCAGTGCGGAGGATGGAATACGAGCAGTACTTC.

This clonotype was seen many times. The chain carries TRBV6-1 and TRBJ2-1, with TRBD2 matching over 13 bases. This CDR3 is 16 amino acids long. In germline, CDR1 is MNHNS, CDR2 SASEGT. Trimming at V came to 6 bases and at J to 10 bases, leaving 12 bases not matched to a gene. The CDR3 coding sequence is TGTGCCAGCAGCCGCGCCGGGACTAGCGGGATAAGCGAGCAGTTCTTC. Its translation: CASSRAGTSGISEQFF.

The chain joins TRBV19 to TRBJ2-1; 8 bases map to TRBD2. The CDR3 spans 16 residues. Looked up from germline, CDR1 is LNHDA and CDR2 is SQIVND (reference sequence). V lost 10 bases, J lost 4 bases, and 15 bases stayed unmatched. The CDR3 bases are TGTGCCACCGAGTCGCTAACTAGCGGTGCTTACAATGAGCAGTTCTTC. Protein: CATESLTSGAYNEQFF.

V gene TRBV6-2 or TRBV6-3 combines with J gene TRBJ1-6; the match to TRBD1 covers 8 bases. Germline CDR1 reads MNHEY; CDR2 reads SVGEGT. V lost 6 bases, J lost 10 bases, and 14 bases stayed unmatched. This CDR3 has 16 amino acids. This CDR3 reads CASRTLDRGTGSPLHF. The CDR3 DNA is TGTGCCAGCAGAACCCTCGACAGGGGTACTGGATCACCCCTCCACTTT.

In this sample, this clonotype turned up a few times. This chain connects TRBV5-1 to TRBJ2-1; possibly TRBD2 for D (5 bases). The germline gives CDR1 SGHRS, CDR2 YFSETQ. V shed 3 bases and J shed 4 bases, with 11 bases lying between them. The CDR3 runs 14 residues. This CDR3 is CASSWIEGYNEQFF. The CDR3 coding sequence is TGCGCCAGCAGCTGGATAGAGGGATACAATGAGCAGTTCTTC.

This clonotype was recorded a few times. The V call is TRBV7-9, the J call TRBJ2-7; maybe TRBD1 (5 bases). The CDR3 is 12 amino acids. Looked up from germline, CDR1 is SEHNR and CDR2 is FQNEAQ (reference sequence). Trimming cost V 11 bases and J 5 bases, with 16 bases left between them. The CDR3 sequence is CASAGLDNEQYF. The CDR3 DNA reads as TGTGCCTCAGCAGGGTTGGATAACGAGCAGTACTTC.

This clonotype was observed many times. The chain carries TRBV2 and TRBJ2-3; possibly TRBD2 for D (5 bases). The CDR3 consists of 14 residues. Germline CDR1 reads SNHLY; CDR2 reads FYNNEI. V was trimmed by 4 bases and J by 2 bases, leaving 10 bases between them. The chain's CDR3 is CASSGGPYTDTQYF. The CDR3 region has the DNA TGTGCCAGCAGTGGAGGGCCTTACACAGATACGCAGTATTTT. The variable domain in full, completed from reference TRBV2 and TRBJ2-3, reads EPEVTQTPSHQVTQMGQEVILRCVPISNHLYFYWYRQILGQKVEFLVSFYNNEISEKSEIFDDQFSVERPDGSNFTLKIRSTKLEDSAMYFCASSGGPYTDTQYFGPGTRLTVL.

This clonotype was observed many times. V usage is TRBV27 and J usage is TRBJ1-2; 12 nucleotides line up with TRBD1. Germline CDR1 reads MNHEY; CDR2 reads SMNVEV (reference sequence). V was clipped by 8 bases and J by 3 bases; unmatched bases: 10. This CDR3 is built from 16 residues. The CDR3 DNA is TGTGCCAGCGGGGGACAGGGGGCCGAGGGCTACTATGGCTACACCTTC. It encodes CASGGQGAEGYYGYTF.

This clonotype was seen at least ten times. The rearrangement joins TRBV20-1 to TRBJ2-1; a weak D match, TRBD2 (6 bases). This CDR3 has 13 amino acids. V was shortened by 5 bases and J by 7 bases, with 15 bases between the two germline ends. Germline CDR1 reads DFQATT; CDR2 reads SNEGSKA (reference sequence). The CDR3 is CSASPGLENEQFF. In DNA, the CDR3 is TGCAGTGCTTCACCGGGACTCGAGAATGAGCAGTTCTTC.

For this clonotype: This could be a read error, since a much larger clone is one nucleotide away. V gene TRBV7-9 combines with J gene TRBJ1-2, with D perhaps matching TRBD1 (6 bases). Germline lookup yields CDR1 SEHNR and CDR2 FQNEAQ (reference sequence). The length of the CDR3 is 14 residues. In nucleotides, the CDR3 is TGTGCCAGCAGCTTAGGACAGGCGTTCTATGGCTACGCCTTC. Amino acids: CASSLGQAFYGYAF.

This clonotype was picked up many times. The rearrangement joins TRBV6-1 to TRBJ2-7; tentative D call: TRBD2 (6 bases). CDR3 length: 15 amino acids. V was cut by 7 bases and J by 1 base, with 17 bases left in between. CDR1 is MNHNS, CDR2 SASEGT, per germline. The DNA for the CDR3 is TGTGCCAGCACCCTACTAGCTAAGGGGTCCTACGAGCAGTACTTC. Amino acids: CASTLLAKGSYEQYF.

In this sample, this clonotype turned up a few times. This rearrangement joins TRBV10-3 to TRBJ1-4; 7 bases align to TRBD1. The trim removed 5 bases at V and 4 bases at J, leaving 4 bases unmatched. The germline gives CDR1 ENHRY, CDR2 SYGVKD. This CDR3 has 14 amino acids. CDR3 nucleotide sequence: TGTGCCATCAGTTTTGACAGGGTTAATGAAAAACTGTTTTTT. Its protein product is CAISFDRVNEKLFF.

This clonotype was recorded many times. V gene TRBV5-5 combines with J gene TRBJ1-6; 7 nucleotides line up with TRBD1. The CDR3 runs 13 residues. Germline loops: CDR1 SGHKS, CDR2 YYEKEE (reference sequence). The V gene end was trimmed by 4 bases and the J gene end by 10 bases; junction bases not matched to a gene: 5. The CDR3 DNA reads TGTGCCAGCAGCCCGACAGGGAAATCACCCCTCCACTTT. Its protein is CASSPTGKSPLHF.

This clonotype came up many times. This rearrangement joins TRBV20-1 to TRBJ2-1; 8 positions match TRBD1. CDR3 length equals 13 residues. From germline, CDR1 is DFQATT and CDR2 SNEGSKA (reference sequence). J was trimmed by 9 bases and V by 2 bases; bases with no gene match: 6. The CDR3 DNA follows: TGCAGTGCTAGAAGTTCGACAGGGGCTGAGCAGTTCTTC. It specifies CSARSSTGAEQFF.

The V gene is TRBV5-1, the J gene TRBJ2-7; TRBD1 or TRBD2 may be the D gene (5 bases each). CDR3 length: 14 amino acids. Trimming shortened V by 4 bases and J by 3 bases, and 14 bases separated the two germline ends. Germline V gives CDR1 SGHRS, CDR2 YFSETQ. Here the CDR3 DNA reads TGCGCCAGCAGCCCGGGGACCCCTCGCTACGAGCAGTACTTC. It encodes CASSPGTPRYEQYF.

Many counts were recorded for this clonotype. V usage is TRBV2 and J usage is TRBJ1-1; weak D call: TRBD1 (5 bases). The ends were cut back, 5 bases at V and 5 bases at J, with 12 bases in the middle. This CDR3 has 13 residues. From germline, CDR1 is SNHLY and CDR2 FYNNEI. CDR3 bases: TGTGCCAGCAGTTTTTGGGGGGGGACTGAAGCTTTCTTT. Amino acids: CASSFWGGTEAFF.

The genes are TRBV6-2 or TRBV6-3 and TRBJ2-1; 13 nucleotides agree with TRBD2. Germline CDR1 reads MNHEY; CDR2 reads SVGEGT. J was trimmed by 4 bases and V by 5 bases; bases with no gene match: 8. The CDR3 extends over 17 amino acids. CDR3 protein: CASSGTSGRVGYNEQFF. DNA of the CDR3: TGTGCCAGCAGTGGTACTAGCGGGAGGGTGGGGTACAATGAGCAGTTCTTC.

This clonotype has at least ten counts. DNA of the CDR3: TGTGCCAGCGCCGGTTGGGTGGAGGGTTACGAGCAGTACTTC. Encoded protein: CASAGWVEGYEQYF. The chain links TRBV12-3 or TRBV12-4 to TRBJ2-7; D might be TRBD2 (6 bases). Trimming removed 8 bases from V and 4 bases from J, with 18 bases in between. This CDR3 has 14 residues.

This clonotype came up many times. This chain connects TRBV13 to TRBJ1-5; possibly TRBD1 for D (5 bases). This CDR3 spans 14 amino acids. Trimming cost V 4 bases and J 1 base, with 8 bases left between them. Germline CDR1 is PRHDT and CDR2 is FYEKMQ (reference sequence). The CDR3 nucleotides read TGTGCCAGCAGCTCGGGACGGAGCAATCAGCCCCAGCATTTT. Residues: CASSSGRSNQPQHF. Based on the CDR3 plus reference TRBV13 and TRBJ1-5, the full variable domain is AAGVIQSPRHLIKEKRETATLKCYPIPRHDTVYWYQQGPGQDPQFLISFYEKMQSDKGSIPDRFSAQQFSDYHSELNMSSLELGDSALYFCASSSGRSNQPQHFGDGTRLSIL.

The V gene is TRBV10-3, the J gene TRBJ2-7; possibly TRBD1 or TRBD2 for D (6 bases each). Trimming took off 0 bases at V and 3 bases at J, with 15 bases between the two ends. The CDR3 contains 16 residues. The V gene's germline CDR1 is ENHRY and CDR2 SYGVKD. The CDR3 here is CAISESGPGGYYEQYF. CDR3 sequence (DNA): TGTGCCATCAGTGAGTCCGGGCCCGGGGGCTACTACGAGCAGTACTTC.

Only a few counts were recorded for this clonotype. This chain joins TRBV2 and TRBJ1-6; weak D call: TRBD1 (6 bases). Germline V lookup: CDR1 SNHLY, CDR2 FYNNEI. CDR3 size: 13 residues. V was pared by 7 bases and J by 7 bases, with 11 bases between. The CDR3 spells CASNGQGNSPLHF. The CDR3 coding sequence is TGTGCCAGCAATGGGCAGGGGAATTCACCCCTCCACTTT.

CDR3 region: CASKGTSGSDGQFF. The CDR3 coding sequence is TGTGCCAGCAAAGGGACTAGCGGAAGCGATGGGCAGTTCTTC. The rearrangement links TRBV2 to TRBJ2-1, with 11 bases matching TRBD2. Trimming at V came to 7 bases and at J to 12 bases, leaving 11 bases not matched to a gene. This CDR3 spans 14 amino acids. Germline V gene data show CDR1 as SNHLY and CDR2 as FYNNEI.

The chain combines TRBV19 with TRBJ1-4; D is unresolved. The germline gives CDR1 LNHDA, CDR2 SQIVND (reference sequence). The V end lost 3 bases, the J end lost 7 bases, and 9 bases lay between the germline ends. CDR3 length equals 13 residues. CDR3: CASSMVAAEKLFF. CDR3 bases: TGTGCCAGTAGTATGGTGGCAGCTGAAAAACTGTTTTTT. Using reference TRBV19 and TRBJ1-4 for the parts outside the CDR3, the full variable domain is DGGITQSPKYLFRKEGQNVTLSCEQNLNHDAMYWYRQDPGQGLRLIYYSQIVNDFQKGDIAEGYSVSREKKESFPLTVTSAQKNPTAFYLCASSMVAAEKLFFGSGTQLSVL.

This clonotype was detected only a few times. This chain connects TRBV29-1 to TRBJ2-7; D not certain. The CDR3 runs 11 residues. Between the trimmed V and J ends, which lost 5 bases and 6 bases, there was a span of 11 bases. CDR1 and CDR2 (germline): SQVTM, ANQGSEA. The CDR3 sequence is CSVREGPEQYF. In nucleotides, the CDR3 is TGCAGCGTTAGGGAAGGACCCGAGCAGTACTTC.

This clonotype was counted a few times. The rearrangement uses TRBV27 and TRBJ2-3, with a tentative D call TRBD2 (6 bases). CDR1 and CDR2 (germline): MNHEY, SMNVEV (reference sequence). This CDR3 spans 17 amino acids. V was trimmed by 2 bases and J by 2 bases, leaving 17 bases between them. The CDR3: CASSLAISGPFTDTQYF. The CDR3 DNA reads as TGTGCCAGCAGTTTAGCCATTAGCGGTCCATTCACAGATACGCAGTATTTT.

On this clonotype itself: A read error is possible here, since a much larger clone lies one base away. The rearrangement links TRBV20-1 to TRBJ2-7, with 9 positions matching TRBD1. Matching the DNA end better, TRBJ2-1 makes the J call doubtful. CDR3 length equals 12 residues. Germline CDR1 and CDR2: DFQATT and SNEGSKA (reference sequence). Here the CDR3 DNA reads TGCTCATCGGGACAGGGAGGTTACGAGCAGTTCTTC. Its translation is CSSGQGGYEQFF.

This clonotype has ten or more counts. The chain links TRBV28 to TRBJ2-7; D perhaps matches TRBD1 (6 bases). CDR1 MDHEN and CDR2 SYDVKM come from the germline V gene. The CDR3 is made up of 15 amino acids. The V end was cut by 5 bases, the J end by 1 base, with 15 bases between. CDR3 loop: CASSRGPGVSYEQYF. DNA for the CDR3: TGTGCCAGCAGTCGCGGACCAGGGGTTTCCTACGAGCAGTACTTC.

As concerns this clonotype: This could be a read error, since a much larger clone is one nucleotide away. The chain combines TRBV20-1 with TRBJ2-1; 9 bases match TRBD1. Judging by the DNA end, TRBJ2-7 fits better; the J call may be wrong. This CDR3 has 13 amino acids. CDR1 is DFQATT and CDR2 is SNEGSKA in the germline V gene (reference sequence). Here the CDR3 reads CSPGTGNYNEQYF. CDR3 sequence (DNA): TGCAGCCCCGGGACAGGGAACTACAATGAGCAGTACTTC.